Below, 5 T cell receptor beta chains from the same sample are listed, as sequenced in a study of neurological immune-mediated disorders. TCRdb used MiXCR to reprocess the 5' RACE reads, holding one entry per CDR3 protein. The table lists tens of thousands of distinct CDR3 sequences, approximately 10% of them singletons, with approximately 4.1% in the top ten. Input material: CD4+ T cells from blood. These receptors came from a woman between 25 and 40 years old with HTLV-1-associated myelopathy (HAM/TSP).

A single count supports this clonotype. The CDR3 nucleotides are TGTGCCAGTAGTATATCTCACCCCGGACAGCCCCAGCATTTT. Amino acid sequence: CASSISHPGQPQHF. This chain links TRBV19 with TRBJ1-5; D not certain. Germline CDR1 LNHDA, CDR2 SQIVND (reference sequence). The V end lost 2 bases, the J end lost 7 bases, and 12 bases lay between the germline ends. The CDR3 is 14 residues long. Supplemented by reference TRBV19 and TRBJ1-5, the full variable domain reads DGGITQSPKYLFRKEGQNVTLSCEQNLNHDAMYWYRQDPGQGLRLIYYSQIVNDFQKGDIAEGYSVSREKKESFPLTVTSAQKNPTAFYLCASSISHPGQPQHFGDGTRLSIL.

At least ten counts were recorded for this clonotype. The rearrangement joins TRBV20-1 to TRBJ2-7; TRBD1 matches at 7 bases. The J segment lost 4 bases and the V segment lost 5 bases, leaving 8 bases of the junction unmatched. The CDR3 totals 13 residues. Germline V lookup: CDR1 DFQATT, CDR2 SNEGSKA (reference sequence). CDR3: CSAPETGSYEQYF. CDR3 nucleotides: TGCAGTGCTCCAGAGACAGGGTCTTACGAGCAGTACTTC.

This clonotype appeared many times. This chain connects TRBV20-1 to TRBJ1-5; 8 nucleotides match TRBD1. Germline V CDR1 and CDR2: DFQATT, SNEGSKA (reference sequence). V lost 3 bases to trimming and J lost 4 bases; unmatched junction nucleotides: 5. This CDR3 contains 14 residues. Here the CDR3 reads CSASQGADNQPQHF. The CDR3 nucleotides read TGCAGTGCTAGCCAGGGGGCGGATAATCAGCCCCAGCATTTT.

There are many counts of this clonotype. V gene TRBV20-1 combines with J gene TRBJ2-1; D is perhaps TRBD1 (5 bases). This CDR3 contains 12 residues. V lost 1 base and J 12 bases, leaving 13 bases between the germline ends. Germline values: CDR1 DFQATT, CDR2 SNEGSKA (reference sequence). In DNA form, the CDR3 reads TGCAGTGCTAGAGCCCGGACACCGGGGCAGTTCTTC. It encodes CSARARTPGQFF.

This clonotype has ten or more counts. CDR3 sequence (DNA): TGCAGTGCTAGAGGGGTGGGACAGGGGGCTGGTGAGCAGTACTTC. Translation: CSARGVGQGAGEQYF. This chain links TRBV20-1 with TRBJ2-7; 12 bases match TRBD1. CDR1 is DFQATT and CDR2 is SNEGSKA in the germline V gene (reference sequence). V shed 1 base and J 7 bases; nucleotides not matched to a gene: 8. The CDR3 totals 15 residues.